The 2 T cell receptor beta chains given below trace back to one sample, sequenced in a study of neurological immune-mediated disorders. TCRdb used MiXCR to reprocess the 5' RACE reads, holding one entry per CDR3 protein. The data contain 35,000 or so distinct CDR3 sequences, 9% to 12% of them singletons. Sequenced sample: PBMCs. The receptor source for this set is a woman aged 25-40 years with HTLV-1-associated myelopathy (HAM/TSP).

Many counts were recorded for this clonotype. The rearrangement links TRBV7-2 to TRBJ1-2; the D is unclear. Germline V gene data show CDR1 as SGHTA and CDR2 as FQGNSA. With 3 bases removed from V and 0 bases from J, the gap between germline ends came to 11 bases. The CDR3 sequence is 15 residues long. The CDR3 reads CASSLVNGANYGYTF. In nucleotides, the CDR3 is TGTGCCAGCAGCTTGGTTAACGGTGCTAACTATGGCTACACCTTC.

This clonotype was recorded at least ten times. The chain recombines TRBV5-5 with TRBJ1-1; a weak D match, TRBD1 (5 bases). This CDR3 region has 13 residues. Germline CDR1 SGHKS, CDR2 YYEKEE (reference sequence). Between the trimmed V and J ends, which lost 4 bases and 10 bases, there was a span of 17 bases. The CDR3 sequence: CASSGRKGNVAFF. CDR3 nucleotide sequence: TGTGCCAGCAGCGGCAGAAAGGGGAATGTAGCTTTCTTT.